This TCR beta chain was sequenced for a study of early T cells in non-severe SARS-CoV-2 infection. In the study overall: Sequencing targeted bulk RNA from unsorted whole blood, leaving chains unpaired.

Attachment of unique molecular identifiers was made to individual cDNA molecules. TCRdb re-called the 5' RACE reads with MiXCR, one entry per CDR3 protein. The sample holds approximately 67,000 distinct CDR3 sequences; less than 9.5% are singletons and the top ten take roughly 3.2%. This clonotype turned up a few times. The CDR3 is made up of 15 amino acids. Trimming shortened V by 0 bases and J by 1 base, and 9 bases separated the two germline ends. Germline CDR1 and CDR2: KGHSH and LQKENI. V is TRBV18 and J is TRBJ2-5, with TRBD1 as a possible D gene (6 bases). The clonotype was recovered from an adult who was a healthcare worker with PCR-confirmed SARS-CoV-2 infection or an uninfected control (not recorded which). Sequencing was performed on whole blood. The CDR3 is CASSPPTGPQETQYF. CDR3 in DNA: TGTGCCAGCTCACCACCTACAGGGCCCCAAGAGACCCAGTACTTC.